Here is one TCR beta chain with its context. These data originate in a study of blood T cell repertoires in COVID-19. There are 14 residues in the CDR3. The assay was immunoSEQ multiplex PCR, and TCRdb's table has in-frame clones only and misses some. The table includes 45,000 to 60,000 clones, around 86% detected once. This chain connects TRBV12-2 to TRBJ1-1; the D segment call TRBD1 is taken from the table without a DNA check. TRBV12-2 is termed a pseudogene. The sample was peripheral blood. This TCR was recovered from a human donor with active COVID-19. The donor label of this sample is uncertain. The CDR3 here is CASRPRTANTEAFF. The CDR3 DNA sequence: TGTGCAAGTCGCCCACGGACAGCGAACACTGAAGCTTTCTTT.